This paragraph reports one TCR beta chain. Its target antigen remains unknown. No much larger clone is present one base from it, and per-base qualities are unavailable. The cohort comprised 666 healthy bone marrow donors. Cohort members were all nominally healthy when sampled, although unrecorded immune exposures were likely present. The donor tested CMV seronegative and was one of the 352 seronegative cohort members. A peripheral blood sample was provided by each donor, and peripheral blood mononuclear cells were used for TCR beta sequencing. The Qiagen DNeasy Blood Extraction Kit was used to extract genomic DNA from the blood cell samples. This specimen belongs to a study of cytomegalovirus exposure and HLA in healthy donors listed by TCRdb under 2017. Background on the whole study: An earlier analysis of roughly 610 of the donors reported 276 Gb of sequence data and some 110 million unique TCR beta sequences obtained from about 180 million T cells. About 330 gigabases of sequencing data and 70 million to 100 million unique TCR sequences made up an early release that covered approximately 700 HLA-typed donors. Of the roughly 410 genotyped donors, roughly 76% were placed in the genetic ancestry cluster associated with self-reported Caucasian donors. The study was designed to test whether signatures of past pathogen exposure could be identified by cataloging public T cell receptors. The study profiled the T cell repertoires of about 640 subjects by immunosequencing and related them to cytomegalovirus serostatus. In addition to the first cohort of several hundred subjects, a separate validation cohort of around 110 different subjects was used. To predict cytomegalovirus infection status, the study brought together high-throughput TCR immunosequencing, statistical association of individual TCRs with disease status, and machine learning. A later analysis re-examined previously published TCR beta repertoires from more than 550 donors and added high-resolution HLA genotyping to investigate patterns of TCR occurrence. Rather than drawing on any new phenotypic data, the later analysis identified candidate immune exposures from TCR beta sequences and the way those sequences occurred across donors. An earlier analysis of approximately 640 of the donors applied high-throughput TCR beta sequencing to assess whether each TCR beta V gene segment acted as functional or pseudogenic. Donor age, sex, ethnicity and CMV serostatus were collected together with the repertoire data. Genome-wide SNP genotypes for about 65% of the roughly 700 donors were used in a later genetic analysis, which treated that subset as a discovery cohort. All discovery cohort repertoires had been generated using a single sequencing platform. HLA typing covered class I and class II loci at four-digit resolution. Typing coverage differed by locus: A, B, C, DRB1 and DQB1 were typed in roughly 620-640 donors, DQA1 in 500 to 550, DPA1 in around 580, and DPB1 in 472. Five DR-DQ haplotypes were treated as single units for association and clustering because of strong linkage in the cohort. Among around 400 genotyped donors of the cohort, an average of approximately 250,000 unique TCR beta nucleotide sequences were sequenced per donor, roughly 20% of them non-productive. Results the study describes overall, beyond this receptor: Specific HLA alleles were associated with 15,000 to 20,000 TCR beta sequences at a false discovery rate of 0.05 in a later analysis. The 87-base-pair reads could not distinguish some IMGT-functional V segments, including TRBV6-2 and TRBV6-3, so those segments were excluded. It was suggested by the authors that the approach could potentially be generalized to other disease states and immunological phenotypes. In a later analysis, HLA-associated TCR beta chains showed more clonal expansion and lower generation probabilities than non-associated chains that were equally common. When HLA alleles, especially DR and DQ, strongly co-occurred, TCR associations were difficult to assign to individual alleles. The presence/absence analyses assumed that sequencing depth was roughly uniform across donors, and that assumption may not be true. The study listed 170 or so TCR beta chains as associated with cytomegalovirus. In a later analysis, several top co-occurrence clusters were reported to appear linked to parvovirus B19, influenza, CMV and Epstein-Barr virus. The only immune exposure information available for the cohort was CMV serostatus. Correlated functional status among segregating V segments might reflect linkage disequilibrium, but an unknown experimental factor could not be ruled out. A further reported finding was that TCR beta sequences accurately predicted the HLA-A and HLA-B alleles for most subjects in the first cohort. The earlier analysis of about 600 of the donors excluded roughly 17 rarely observed V segments, including chromosome 9 orphons, because counts were too low. Most TCR sequences were seen in very few donors, while some public TCRs were found in many individuals. Three of the identified cytomegalovirus-associated TCR beta chains were confirmed in vitro to be specific for cytomegalovirus antigens. In an earlier analysis of more than 450 of the donors, most TCR beta V segments were observed in productive rearrangements about 87% or about 30% of the time, broadly matching IMGT annotations. According to a later analysis, TCR association rates differed among HLA loci, with DRB1 alleles showing the most associated TCRs and HLA-C alleles showing the fewest. According to a later genetic analysis, donors in an Asian-associated ancestry cluster had fewer N-insertions in productive TCRs than the roughly 700-donor mean. Because HLA typing was missing for some donors at each locus, association tests included only the typed subset. In both the original and validation cohorts, the classifier was reported to diagnose cytomegalovirus status with high specificity and sensitivity. A later analysis found that most CMV-associated TCR beta chains appeared HLA-restricted, with HLA associations seemingly driven largely by CMV exposure. In this cohort, only TCR beta chains were sequenced, and detectable features were limited by the absence of alpha or paired-chain data. An association between a missense DCLRE1C variant and V-gene and J-gene trimming of TCR beta chains was found in a later genetic analysis and replicated in an independent cohort. A cluster of highly shared sequence variants was judged likely to be a technical artifact of the sequencing pipeline.

CDR1 SEHNR and CDR2 FQNEAQ are derived from the germline V gene (reference sequence). The CDR3 holds 17 amino acids from the cysteine to the phenylalanine. Kept here is only the CDR3 DNA, which spans 51 bases and is read in frame from base 1. V is cut by 6 bases and J by 4 bases, and the space between the germline ends is 22 bases. Preparation of the library involved the immunoSEQ multiplex PCR assay. For the multiplex PCR, a mixture combining 60 forward primers for TCR Vbeta segments and 13 reverse primers for TCR Jbeta segments was used. The CDR3 region of rearranged TCR beta genes was amplified from genomic DNA with a multiplex PCR assay. Amplified TCR beta libraries were sequenced as 87-base-pair reads on the Illumina HiSeq System. The authors processed their data as follows. A later analysis tallied around 80 million unique TCR beta chains across the 666 repertoires, and approximately 11 million of those chains were shared by two or more donors. A nearest-neighbor algorithm error-corrected the raw reads and collapsed the reads into unique sequences, merging closely related sequences to remove PCR and sequencing errors. CDR3 sequences were aligned to IMGT reference sequences to assign V, D and J gene segments. For a sequence to be retained, at least a six-nucleotide match to both a V gene segment and a J gene segment was required. Rearrangements were classified as productive when the CDR3 lacked stop codons and remained in frame with V and J, and all other rearrangements were classified as non-productive. CDR3 was defined according to IMGT convention as the region running from the second conserved V-encoded cysteine to the conserved J-encoded phenylalanine. Sequences without an unambiguous match to a single V gene segment were excluded from the earlier analysis of about 640 of the donors. An earlier analysis of several hundred of the donors called V segments functional above 56.7% productive rearrangements and segregating when the between-donor standard deviation exceeded 5%. A statistical classification framework was developed to diagnose cytomegalovirus status using the catalog of TCR beta chain sequences. In a later analysis, TCR nucleotide sequences were compared against IMGT/GENE-DB human TR gene sequences so that V and J genes could be assigned. In a later analysis, CDR3 sequences and most-parsimonious VDJ recombination scenarios were assigned using the TCRdist pipeline. In a later analysis, every TCR beta chain was defined by the combination of its CDR3 amino acid sequence and its V-gene family, and reads without a unique V-gene family were dropped. In a later analysis, 450 to 600 highly shared, low-generation-probability nucleotide sequences were removed to address suspected cross-contamination and a sequencing artifact. For each public chain, a later analysis derived a clonal expansion index from normalized ranks of inferred template counts within each repertoire. In a later analysis, generation probabilities were computed using a VDJ recombination model fitted to out-of-frame rearrangements, and the results were checked against IGoR. In a later analysis, hypergeometric tests were used to score TCR-TCR, TCR-HLA and TCR-CMV co-occurrence, with a repertoire-size bias correction applied to TCR pairs. In a later analysis, false discovery rates were estimated by permuting HLA or CMV assignments 20 times. In a later analysis, co-occurring TCRs were grouped using DBSCAN, and TCRdist sequence similarity was added for clustering within HLA-allele-positive subsets. Co-occurrence clustering excluded repertoires with fewer than 30,000 or more than 120,000 public chains, plus five with anomalous nucleotide sharing. Held by TCRdb, this immuneACCESS table contains in-frame sequences only and omits some clones. Under half of the omission traces to an unresolved V gene where checked; the cause of the rest is unknown. V and J calls and clone size are as listed in that table; D and trimming were resolved from the DNA. Recorded for this sample are roughly 100,000 clones; roughly 78% of them occurred a single time. Jointly, the top ten make up around 1.5% of the sample.

Input material: PBMCs. The chain couples TRBV7-9 to TRBJ2-1, with the D gene too uncertain to name. This receptor was obtained from a woman aged 40 to 55 in good health and CMV-seronegative. The sequenced DNA is TGTGCCAGCAGTACAACCTCCCTAGGCCTGATATACAATGAGCAGTTCTTC. Its product reads: CASSTTSLGLIYNEQFF.